Reported below is one TCR beta chain. Its antigen is still unknown. Profiled with immunoSEQ multiplex PCR; TCRdb holds only in-frame clones, not every one. Of some 150,000 clones listed, 88% were seen once; the top ten hold approximately 3.1%. The CDR3 totals 14 residues. Germline V CDR1 and CDR2: MDHEN, SYDVKM. With V trimmed by 6 bases and J by 6 bases, 8 bases remained unmatched. The record originates from a study of cytomegalovirus exposure and HLA in healthy donors. Study findings and constraints: In the 95 to 150 validation repertoires, under 95% of cluster scores exceeded 0, per a later analysis.

Material for sequencing was PBMCs. The receptor was derived from a man aged 18 to 29 in good health and CMV-seronegative. The chain has TRBV28 and TRBJ1-5, with TRBD1 matching over 7 bases. The CDR3: CASSPRTGLQPQHF. The CDR3 coding sequence is TGTGCCAGCAGCCCTCGGACAGGTCTTCAGCCCCAGCATTTT. Full variable domain (outside the CDR3, taken from reference TRBV28 and TRBJ1-5): DVKVTQSSRYLVKRTGEKVFLECVQDMDHENMFWYRQDPGLGLRLIYFSYDVKMKEKGDIPEGYSVSREKKERFSLILESASTNQTSMYLCASSPRTGLQPQHFGDGTRLSIL.